The rows below give T cell receptor beta chains drawn from one sample of a study of neurological immune-mediated disorders. Via MiXCR, TCRdb re-called the 5' RACE reads, giving one row per CDR3 protein. The sample consists of about 36,000 distinct CDR3 sequences, 10% of them appearing once. Sequencing input: PBMCs. All receptors derive from a woman in her 30s with HTLV-1-associated myelopathy (HAM/TSP). The CDR3 runs from the conserved cysteine through the conserved F or W. Each record gives: J gene, V gene, D gene, clone size, CDR3 DNA, CDR3 protein. D genes are given only for firm matches. Clone sizes are given selectively: once, few, many, or a class where the clone is expanded.

J gene: TRBJ2-2
V gene: TRBV7-8
D gene: TRBD2
clone size: many
CDR3 DNA: TGTGCCAGCAGCCCGCGGACTAGCGGTGGAACCGGGGAGCTGTTTTTT
CDR3 protein: CASSPRTSGGTGELFF

J gene: TRBJ2-7
V gene: TRBV5-6
D gene: -
clone size: medium-sized
CDR3 DNA: TGTGCCAGCAGCTTCTCCTACGAGCAGTACTTC
CDR3 protein: CASSFSYEQYF

J gene: TRBJ2-7
V gene: TRBV20-1
D gene: -
clone size: medium-sized
CDR3 DNA: TGCAGTGCTAGCCGCTTGTTGGGTTTGCGTGGCGAGCAGTACTTC
CDR3 protein: CSASRLLGLRGEQYF

J gene: TRBJ2-2
V gene: TRBV6-5
D gene: -
clone size: many
CDR3 DNA: TGTGCCAGCAGTTCCGGGGACAATTCGAACACCGGGGAGCTGTTTTTT
CDR3 protein: CASSSGDNSNTGELFF

J gene: TRBJ2-7
V gene: TRBV7-2
D gene: TRBD2
clone size: many
CDR3 DNA: TGTGCCAGCAGCCCCATCACTAATCCGGGACTAGCGGGGGGGCATCCCTACGAGCAGTACTTC
CDR3 protein: CASSPITNPGLAGGHPYEQYF

J gene: TRBJ2-5
V gene: TRBV5-1
D gene: -
clone size: many
CDR3 DNA: TGCGCCAGCAGCTTCGGCCAGGGAGTGGATCAGACCCAGTACTTC
CDR3 protein: CASSFGQGVDQTQYF

J gene: TRBJ2-3
V gene: TRBV2
D gene: -
clone size: many
CDR3 DNA: TGTGCCAGCAGGGGGGACGAGGGGGTGGCAGATACGCAGTATTTT
CDR3 protein: CASRGDEGVADTQYF

J gene: TRBJ2-2
V gene: TRBV5-1
D gene: -
clone size: many
CDR3 DNA: TGCGCCAGCAGCTTGACAGGGTTGGGCACCGGGGAGCTGTTTTTT
CDR3 protein: CASSLTGLGTGELFF

J gene: TRBJ2-1
V gene: TRBV12-3/TRBV12-4
D gene: TRBD2
clone size: many
CDR3 DNA: TGTGCCAGCAGTTTAAGCGTCGGGGGGTGGTACAATGAGCAGTTCTTC
CDR3 protein: CASSLSVGGWYNEQFF

J gene: TRBJ1-6
V gene: TRBV19
D gene: -
clone size: many
CDR3 DNA: TGTGCCAGTAGTAAAGGAAACTATAATTCACCCCTCCACTTT
CDR3 protein: CASSKGNYNSPLHF

J gene: TRBJ2-1
V gene: TRBV20-1
D gene: TRBD1
clone size: many
CDR3 DNA: TGCAGTGCTAGACCCCCGACAGGGGGGTACAATGAGCAGTTCTTC
CDR3 protein: CSARPPTGGYNEQFF

J gene: TRBJ1-1
V gene: TRBV10-1
D gene: TRBD1
clone size: many
CDR3 DNA: TGCGCCAGCAGCTCGCAGGGGGGGACTGAAGCTTTCTTT
CDR3 protein: CASSSQGGTEAFF

J gene: TRBJ1-4
V gene: TRBV5-1
D gene: -
clone size: many
CDR3 DNA: TGCGCCAGCAGCAGGATCCAGGGAACTAATGAAAAACTGTTTTTT
CDR3 protein: CASSRIQGTNEKLFF

J gene: TRBJ1-6
V gene: TRBV5-1
D gene: -
clone size: medium-sized
CDR3 DNA: TGCGCCAGCAGCGCAGAAGGGCAGGGTCGTAATTCACCCCTCCACTTT
CDR3 protein: CASSAEGQGRNSPLHF

J gene: TRBJ2-7
V gene: TRBV7-2
D gene: -
clone size: many
CDR3 DNA: TGTGCCAGCAGCCCAGACCGGACCTCCTACGAGCAGTACTTC
CDR3 protein: CASSPDRTSYEQYF

J gene: TRBJ2-7
V gene: TRBV29-1
D gene: -
clone size: medium-sized
CDR3 DNA: TGCAGCGTCGACTCCGGGACGGGGGACGAGCAGTACTTC
CDR3 protein: CSVDSGTGDEQYF

J gene: TRBJ2-7
V gene: TRBV6-6
D gene: -
clone size: many
CDR3 DNA: TGTGCCAGCAGTTACGGCACTACTTACGAGCAGTACTTC
CDR3 protein: CASSYGTTYEQYF

J gene: TRBJ1-3
V gene: TRBV20-1
D gene: -
clone size: many
CDR3 DNA: TGCAGTGCTAGAGGTGATACGGCCTCTGGAAACACCATATATTTT
CDR3 protein: CSARGDTASGNTIYF

J gene: TRBJ1-2
V gene: TRBV5-1
D gene: -
clone size: many
CDR3 DNA: TGCGCCAGCAGCTTGGTTCTCCGCGGTTCGTTTGGCTACACCTTC
CDR3 protein: CASSLVLRGSFGYTF

J gene: TRBJ1-1
V gene: TRBV20-1
D gene: -
clone size: many
CDR3 DNA: TGCAGTGCTCGCCTGGGGGGCGGGAACACTGAAGCTTTCTTT
CDR3 protein: CSARLGGGNTEAFF

J gene: TRBJ2-1
V gene: TRBV20-1
D gene: TRBD2
clone size: many
CDR3 DNA: TGCAGTGCTAGAATAGCGGGGGGGTTTTCTGAGCAGTTCTTC
CDR3 protein: CSARIAGGFSEQFF

J gene: TRBJ1-4
V gene: TRBV29-1
D gene: -
clone size: many
CDR3 DNA: TGCAGCGTTCGGGACCCCGTGAGGGAAAAACTGTTTTTT
CDR3 protein: CSVRDPVREKLFF

J gene: TRBJ1-1
V gene: TRBV7-2
D gene: -
clone size: many
CDR3 DNA: TGTGCCAGCAGCTTAGTAGGGGTGGGCACTGAAGCTTTCTTT
CDR3 protein: CASSLVGVGTEAFF

J gene: TRBJ2-5
V gene: TRBV20-1
D gene: -
clone size: many
CDR3 DNA: TGCAGTGCGATGCCACCCAGGGGTGAGGAGACCCAGTACTTC
CDR3 protein: CSAMPPRGEETQYF

J gene: TRBJ2-1
V gene: TRBV4-2
D gene: TRBD2
clone size: few
CDR3 DNA: TGTGCCAGCAGCCTAGCCCTCGGCGGGGGATACAATGAGCAGTTCTTC
CDR3 protein: CASSLALGGGYNEQFF

J gene: TRBJ2-7
V gene: TRBV20-1
D gene: TRBD1
clone size: -
CDR3 DNA: TGCAGTGCTAGAGATCTAAGCAGGGGGTACGAGCGGTACTTC
CDR3 protein: CSARDLSRGYERYF

J gene: TRBJ2-1
V gene: TRBV28
D gene: -
clone size: -
CDR3 DNA: TGTGCCAGCAGTTTAACCCCTGGGAGCGTGCAGTTCTTC
CDR3 protein: CASSLTPGSVQFF

J gene: TRBJ2-5
V gene: TRBV7-9
D gene: TRBD1
clone size: many
CDR3 DNA: TGTGCCAGCAGCCAGGGACAGGGCTACCAAGAGACCCAGTACTTC
CDR3 protein: CASSQGQGYQETQYF